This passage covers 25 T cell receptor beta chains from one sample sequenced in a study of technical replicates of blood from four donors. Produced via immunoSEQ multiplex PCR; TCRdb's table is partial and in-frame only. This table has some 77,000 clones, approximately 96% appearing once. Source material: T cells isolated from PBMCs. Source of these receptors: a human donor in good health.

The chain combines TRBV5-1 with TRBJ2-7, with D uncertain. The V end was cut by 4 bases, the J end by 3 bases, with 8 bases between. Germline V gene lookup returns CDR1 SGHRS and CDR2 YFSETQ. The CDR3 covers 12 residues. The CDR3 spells CASSLNDYEQYF. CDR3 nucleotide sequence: TGCGCCAGCAGCCTAAACGACTACGAGCAGTACTTC.

The CDR3, as DNA: TGCGCCAGCGGGCAGTATGGGGGGTCCACTGAAGCTTTCTTT. It codes for CASGQYGGSTEAFF. The chain uses TRBV5-1 and TRBJ1-1; TRBD1 might be the D (5 bases). V dropped 7 bases and J dropped 4 bases, with 17 bases sitting between them. There are 14 residues in the CDR3. Germline V CDR1 and CDR2: SGHRS, YFSETQ.

CDR3 bases: TGTGCCAGCAGCTTGTATCCGAGCAATCAGCCCCAGCATTTT. It specifies CASSLYPSNQPQHF. The genes are TRBV5-6 and TRBJ1-5; D is unclear. This CDR3 comprises 14 residues. From germline, CDR1 is SGHDT and CDR2 YYEEEE. The V end lost 1 base, the J end lost 1 base, and 6 bases lay between the germline ends.

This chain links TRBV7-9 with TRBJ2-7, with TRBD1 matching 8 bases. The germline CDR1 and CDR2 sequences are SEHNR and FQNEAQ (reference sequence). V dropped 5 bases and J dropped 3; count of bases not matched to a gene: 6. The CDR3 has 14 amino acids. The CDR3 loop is CASSPGTGDYEQYF. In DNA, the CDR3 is TGTGCCAGCAGCCCTGGGACAGGCGACTACGAGCAGTACTTC.

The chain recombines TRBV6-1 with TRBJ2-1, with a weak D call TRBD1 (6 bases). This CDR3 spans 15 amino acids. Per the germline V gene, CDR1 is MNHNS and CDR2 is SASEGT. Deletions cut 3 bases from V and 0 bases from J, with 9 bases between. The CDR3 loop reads CASSDRGSSYNEQFF. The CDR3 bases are TGTGCCAGCAGTGACAGGGGAAGCTCCTACAATGAGCAGTTCTTC.

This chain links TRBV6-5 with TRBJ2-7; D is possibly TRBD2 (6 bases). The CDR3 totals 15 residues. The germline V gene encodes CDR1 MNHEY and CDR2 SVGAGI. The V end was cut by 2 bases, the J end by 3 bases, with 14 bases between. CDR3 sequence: CASSYTVASDYEQYF. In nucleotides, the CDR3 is TGTGCCAGCAGTTACACCGTGGCTAGCGACTACGAGCAGTACTTC.

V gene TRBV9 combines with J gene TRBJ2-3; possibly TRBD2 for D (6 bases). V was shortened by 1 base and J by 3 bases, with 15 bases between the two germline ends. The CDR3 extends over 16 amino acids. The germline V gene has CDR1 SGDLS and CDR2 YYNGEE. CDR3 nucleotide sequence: TGTGCCAGCAGCGTACAGGGCGGAGGGACGACAGATACGCAGTATTTT. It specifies CASSVQGGGTTDTQYF.

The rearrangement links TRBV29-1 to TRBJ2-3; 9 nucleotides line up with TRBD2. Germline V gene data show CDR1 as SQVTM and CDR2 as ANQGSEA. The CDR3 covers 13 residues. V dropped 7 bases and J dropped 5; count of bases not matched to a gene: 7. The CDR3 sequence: CSGLAGEVDTQYF. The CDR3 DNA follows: TGCAGCGGATTAGCGGGAGAGGTAGATACGCAGTATTTT.

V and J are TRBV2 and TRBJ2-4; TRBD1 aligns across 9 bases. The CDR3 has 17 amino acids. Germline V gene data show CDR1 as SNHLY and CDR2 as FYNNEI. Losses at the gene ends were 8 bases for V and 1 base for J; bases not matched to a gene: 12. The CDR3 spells CASARDRDTGAKNIQYF. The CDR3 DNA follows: TGTGCCAGCGCCCGGGACAGGGATACGGGGGCCAAAAACATTCAGTACTTC.

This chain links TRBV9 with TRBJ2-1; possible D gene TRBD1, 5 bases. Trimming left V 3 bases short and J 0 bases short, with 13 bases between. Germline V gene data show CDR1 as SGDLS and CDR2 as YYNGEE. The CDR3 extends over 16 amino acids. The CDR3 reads CASSAGHSSSYNEQFF. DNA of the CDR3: TGTGCCAGCAGCGCAGGACACTCGAGCTCCTACAATGAGCAGTTCTTC. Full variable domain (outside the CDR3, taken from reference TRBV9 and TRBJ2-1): DSGVTQTPKHLITATGQRVTLRCSPRSGDLSVYWYQQSLDQGLQFLIQYYNGEERAKGNILERFSAQQFPDLHSELNLSSLELGDSALYFCASSAGHSSSYNEQFFGPGTRLTVL.

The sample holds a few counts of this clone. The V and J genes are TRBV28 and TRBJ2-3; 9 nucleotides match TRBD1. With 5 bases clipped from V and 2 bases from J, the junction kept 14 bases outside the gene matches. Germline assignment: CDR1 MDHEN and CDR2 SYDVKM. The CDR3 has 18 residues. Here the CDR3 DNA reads TGTGCCAGCAGTACTCCCTTCTCGACAGGGGGGGACACAGATACGCAGTATTTT. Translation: CASSTPFSTGGDTDTQYF.

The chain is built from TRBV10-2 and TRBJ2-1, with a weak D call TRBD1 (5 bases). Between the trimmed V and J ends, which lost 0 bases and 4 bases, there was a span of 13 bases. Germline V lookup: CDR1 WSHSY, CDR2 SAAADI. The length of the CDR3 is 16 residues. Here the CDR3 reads CASSESTGRGYNEQFF. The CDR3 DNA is TGCGCCAGCAGTGAGTCGACCGGTAGGGGATACAATGAGCAGTTCTTC.

The CDR3 DNA sequence: TGTGCCATCAGTGAGTCACAGACAGGGAGTCAGCCCCAGCATTTT. This gives the protein CAISESQTGSQPQHF. The chain combines TRBV10-3 with TRBJ1-5; TRBD1 agrees at 7 bases. The CDR3 consists of 15 residues. CDR1 ENHRY and CDR2 SYGVKD come from the germline V gene. Trimming cost V 0 bases and J 6 bases; bases outside gene matches: 5.

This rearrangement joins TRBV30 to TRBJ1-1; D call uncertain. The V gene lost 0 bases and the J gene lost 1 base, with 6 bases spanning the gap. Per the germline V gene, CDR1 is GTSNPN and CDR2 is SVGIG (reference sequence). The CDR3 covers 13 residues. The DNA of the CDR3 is TGTGCCTGGAGTGTACTCCCGAACACTGAAGCTTTCTTT. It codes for CAWSVLPNTEAFF.

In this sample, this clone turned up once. As DNA, the CDR3 is TGTGCCAGCAGCTTTAAGACGGAGATTGGATGGGAGCAGTACTTC. Its translation is CASSFKTEIGWEQYF. The chain links TRBV11-3 to TRBJ2-7, with no clear D. CDR3 length equals 15 residues. The germline CDR1 and CDR2 sequences are SGHNT and YENEEA. V was trimmed by 3 bases and J by 7 bases, leaving 19 bases between them.

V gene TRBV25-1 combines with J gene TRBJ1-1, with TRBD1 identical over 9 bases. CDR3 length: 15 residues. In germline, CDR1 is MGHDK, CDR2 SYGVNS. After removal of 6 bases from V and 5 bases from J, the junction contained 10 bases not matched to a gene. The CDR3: CASSAAGTGWTEAFF. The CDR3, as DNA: TGTGCCAGCAGCGCCGCAGGGACAGGGTGGACTGAAGCTTTCTTT.

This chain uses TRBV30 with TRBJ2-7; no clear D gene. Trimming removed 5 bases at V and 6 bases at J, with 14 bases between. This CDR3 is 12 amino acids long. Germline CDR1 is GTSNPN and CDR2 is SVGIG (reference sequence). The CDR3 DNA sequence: TGTGCCTGGTCCTTTGGGCCTGGCGAGCAGTACTTC. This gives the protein CAWSFGPGEQYF.

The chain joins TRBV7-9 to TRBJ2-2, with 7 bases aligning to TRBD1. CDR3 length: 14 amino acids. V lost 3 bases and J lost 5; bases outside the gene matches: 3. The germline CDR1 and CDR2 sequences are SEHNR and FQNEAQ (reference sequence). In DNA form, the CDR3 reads TGTGCCAGCAGCTTCAGGGGGAAAACCGGGGAGCTGTTTTTT. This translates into CASSFRGKTGELFF.

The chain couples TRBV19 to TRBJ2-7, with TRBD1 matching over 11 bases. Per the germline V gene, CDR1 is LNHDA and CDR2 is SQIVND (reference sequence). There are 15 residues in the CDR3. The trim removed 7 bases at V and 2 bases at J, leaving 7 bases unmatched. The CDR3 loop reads CASTGTGGIPYEQYF. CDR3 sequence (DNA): TGTGCCAGTACCGGGACAGGGGGAATTCCCTACGAGCAGTACTTC.

The CDR3 DNA is TGTGCCACCAGCAGAGATAAGGGGAGGGGCTATGGCTACACCTTC. This translates into CATSRDKGRGYGYTF. J is TRBJ1-2 and V is TRBV15, with D possibly matching TRBD1 (5 bases). The germline V and J ends were trimmed by 0 bases and 4 bases, with 12 bases remaining between them. Germline CDR1 and CDR2: LNHNV and YYDKDF (reference sequence). The CDR3 contains 15 residues.

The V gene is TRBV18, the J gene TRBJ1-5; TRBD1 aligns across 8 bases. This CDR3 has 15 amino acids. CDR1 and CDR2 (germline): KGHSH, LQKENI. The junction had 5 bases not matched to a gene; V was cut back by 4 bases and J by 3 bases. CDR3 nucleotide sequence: TGTGCCAGCTCACTTGACAGGGGAAACAATCAGCCCCAGCATTTT. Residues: CASSLDRGNNQPQHF.

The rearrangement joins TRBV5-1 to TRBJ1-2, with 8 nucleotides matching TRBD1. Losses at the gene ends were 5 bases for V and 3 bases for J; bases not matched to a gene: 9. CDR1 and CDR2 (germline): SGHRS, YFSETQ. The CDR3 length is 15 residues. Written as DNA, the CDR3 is TGCGCCAGCAGGGCCGGGACAGGAGGACACTATGGCTACACCTTC. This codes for CASRAGTGGHYGYTF.

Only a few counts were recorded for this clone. The CDR3 reads CASTPSGERNTEAFF. Written as DNA, the CDR3 is TGTGCCAGCACCCCATCAGGGGAGAGGAACACTGAAGCTTTCTTT. J is TRBJ1-1 and V is TRBV6-5; weak D call: TRBD1 (6 bases). V dropped 7 bases and J dropped 1 base, with 16 bases sitting between them. Germline-derived CDR1 and CDR2 are MNHEY and SVGAGI. The CDR3 is 15 residues long.

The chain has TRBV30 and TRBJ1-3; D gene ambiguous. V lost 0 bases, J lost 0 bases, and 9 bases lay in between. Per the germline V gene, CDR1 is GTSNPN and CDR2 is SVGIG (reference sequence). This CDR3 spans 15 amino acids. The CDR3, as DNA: TGTGCCTGGAGTGTCACAGTGAGCTCTGGAAACACCATATATTTT. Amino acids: CAWSVTVSSGNTIYF.

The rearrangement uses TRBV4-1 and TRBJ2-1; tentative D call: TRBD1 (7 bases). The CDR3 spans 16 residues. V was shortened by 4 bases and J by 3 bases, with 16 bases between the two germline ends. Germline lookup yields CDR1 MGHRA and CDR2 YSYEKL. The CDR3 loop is CASSLLGRDSYNEQFF. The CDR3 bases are TGCGCCAGCAGCCTCCTTGGGCGGGACAGCTACAATGAGCAGTTCTTC.